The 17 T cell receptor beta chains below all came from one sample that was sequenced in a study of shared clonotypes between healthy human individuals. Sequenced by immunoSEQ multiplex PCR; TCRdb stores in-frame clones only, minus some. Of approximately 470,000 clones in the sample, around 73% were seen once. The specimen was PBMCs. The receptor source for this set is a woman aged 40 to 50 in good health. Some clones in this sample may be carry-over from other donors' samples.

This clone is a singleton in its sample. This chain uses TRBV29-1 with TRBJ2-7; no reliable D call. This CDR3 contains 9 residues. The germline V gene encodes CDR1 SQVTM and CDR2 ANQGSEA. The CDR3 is CRSEDEQYF. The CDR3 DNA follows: TGCAGGTCGGAAGACGAGCAGTACTTC.

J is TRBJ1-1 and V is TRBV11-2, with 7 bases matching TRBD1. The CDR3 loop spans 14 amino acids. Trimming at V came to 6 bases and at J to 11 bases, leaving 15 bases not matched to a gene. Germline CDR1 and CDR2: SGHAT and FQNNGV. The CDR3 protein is CASSPDRAPPRAFF. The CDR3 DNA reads TGTGCCAGCAGTCCAGACAGGGCGCCGCCTCGGGCTTTCTTT.

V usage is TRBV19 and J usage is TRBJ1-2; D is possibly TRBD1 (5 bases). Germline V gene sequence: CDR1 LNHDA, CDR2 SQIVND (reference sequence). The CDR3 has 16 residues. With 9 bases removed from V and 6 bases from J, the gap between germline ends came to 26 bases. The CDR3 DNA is TGTGCCAGCTATACGGTCCGGACGAGGGGACGTGATGGCTACACCTTC. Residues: CASYTVRTRGRDGYTF.

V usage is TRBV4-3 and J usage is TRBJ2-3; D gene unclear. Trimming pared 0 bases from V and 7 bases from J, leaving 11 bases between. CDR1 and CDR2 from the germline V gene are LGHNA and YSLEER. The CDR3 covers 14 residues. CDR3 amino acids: CASSQDTSRNTQYF. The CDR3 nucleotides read TGCGCCAGCAGCCAAGATACCTCACGAAATACGCAGTATTTT.

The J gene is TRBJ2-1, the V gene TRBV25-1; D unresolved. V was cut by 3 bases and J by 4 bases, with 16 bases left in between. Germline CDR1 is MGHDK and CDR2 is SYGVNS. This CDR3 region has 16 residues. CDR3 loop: CASSDKGNDSYNEQFF. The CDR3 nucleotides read TGTGCCAGCAGTGACAAGGGTAACGATTCTTACAATGAGCAGTTCTTC.

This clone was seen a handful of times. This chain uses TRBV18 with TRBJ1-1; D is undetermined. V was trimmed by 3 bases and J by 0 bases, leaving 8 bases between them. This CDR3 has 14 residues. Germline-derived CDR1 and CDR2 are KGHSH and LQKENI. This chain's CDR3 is CASSPGLLNTEAFF. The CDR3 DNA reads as TGTGCCAGCTCACCCGGACTGTTGAACACTGAAGCTTTCTTT.

DNA of the CDR3: TGTGCCATCAGTGAGTCGGCTAGCGGGAGCACAGATACGCAGTATTTT. Residues: CAISESASGSTDTQYF. This chain connects TRBV10-3 to TRBJ2-3; 8 nucleotides line up with TRBD2. Germline V gene lookup returns CDR1 ENHRY and CDR2 SYGVKD. V gave up 0 bases and J gave up 0 bases; unmatched junction bases: 2. The CDR3 loop spans 16 amino acids.

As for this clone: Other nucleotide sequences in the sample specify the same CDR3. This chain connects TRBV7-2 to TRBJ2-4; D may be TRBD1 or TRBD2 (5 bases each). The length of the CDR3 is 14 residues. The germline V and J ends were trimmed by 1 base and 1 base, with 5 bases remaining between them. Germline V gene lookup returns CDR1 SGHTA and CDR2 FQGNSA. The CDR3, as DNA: TGTGCCAGCAGCTTAGGGGGGGCCAAAAACATTCAGTACTTC. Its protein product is CASSLGGAKNIQYF.

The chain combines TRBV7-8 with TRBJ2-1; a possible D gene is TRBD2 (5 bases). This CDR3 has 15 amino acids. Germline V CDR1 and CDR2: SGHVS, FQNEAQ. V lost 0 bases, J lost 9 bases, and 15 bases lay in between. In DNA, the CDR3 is TGTGCCAGCAGCTTAGCCCCTCGGGGTGACGGTGAGCAGTTCTTC. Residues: CASSLAPRGDGEQFF. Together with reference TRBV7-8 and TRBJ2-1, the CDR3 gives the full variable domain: GAGVSQSPRYKVAKRGQDVALRCDPISGHVSLFWYQQALGQGPEFLTYFQNEAQLDKSGLPSDRFFAERPEGSVSTLKIQRTQQEDSAVYLCASSLAPRGDGEQFFGPGTRLTVL.

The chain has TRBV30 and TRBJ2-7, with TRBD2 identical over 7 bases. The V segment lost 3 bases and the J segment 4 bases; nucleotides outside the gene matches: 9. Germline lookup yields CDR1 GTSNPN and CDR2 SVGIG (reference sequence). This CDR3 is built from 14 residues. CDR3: CAWRHPAGYYEQYF. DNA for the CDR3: TGTGCCTGGAGGCATCCAGCGGGATATTACGAGCAGTACTTC.

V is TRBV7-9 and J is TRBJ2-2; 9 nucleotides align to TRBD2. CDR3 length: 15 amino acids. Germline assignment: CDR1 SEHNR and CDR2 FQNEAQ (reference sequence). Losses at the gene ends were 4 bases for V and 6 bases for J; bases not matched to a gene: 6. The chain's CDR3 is CASSSGTSRPGELFF. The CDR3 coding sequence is TGTGCCAGCAGCTCCGGGACTAGCCGGCCCGGGGAGCTGTTTTTT.

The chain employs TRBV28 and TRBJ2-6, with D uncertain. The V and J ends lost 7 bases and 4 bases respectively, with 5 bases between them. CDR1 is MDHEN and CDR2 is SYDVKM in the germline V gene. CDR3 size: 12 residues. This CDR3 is CASTEGANVLTF. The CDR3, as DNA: TGTGCCAGCACTGAGGGGGCCAACGTCCTGACTTTC.

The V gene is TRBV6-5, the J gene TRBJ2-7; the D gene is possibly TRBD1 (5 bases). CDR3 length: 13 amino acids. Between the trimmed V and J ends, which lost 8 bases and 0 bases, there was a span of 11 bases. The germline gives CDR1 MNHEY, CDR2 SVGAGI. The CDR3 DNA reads TGTGCCAGCGGCAGGGTGCCCTCCTACGAGCAGTACTTC. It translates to CASGRVPSYEQYF.

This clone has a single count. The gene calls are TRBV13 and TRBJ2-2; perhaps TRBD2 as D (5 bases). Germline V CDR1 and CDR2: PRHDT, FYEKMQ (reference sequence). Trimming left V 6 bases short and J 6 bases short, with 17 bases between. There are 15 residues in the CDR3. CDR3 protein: CASSARPWRAGELFF. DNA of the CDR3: TGTGCCAGCAGTGCGAGACCTTGGCGGGCCGGGGAGCTGTTTTTT.

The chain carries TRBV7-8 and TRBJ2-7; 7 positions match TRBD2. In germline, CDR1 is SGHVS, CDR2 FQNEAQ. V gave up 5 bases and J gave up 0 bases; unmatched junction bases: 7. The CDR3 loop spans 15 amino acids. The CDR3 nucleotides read TGTGCCAGCAGCCCCCGGGGCGGGAGCTCCTACGAGCAGTACTTC. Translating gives CASSPRGGSSYEQYF.

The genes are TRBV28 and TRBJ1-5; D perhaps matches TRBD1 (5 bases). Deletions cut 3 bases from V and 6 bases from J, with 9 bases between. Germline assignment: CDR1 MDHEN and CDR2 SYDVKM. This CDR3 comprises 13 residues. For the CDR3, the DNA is TGTGCCAGCAGTTTGGGGGGGAGTCAGCCCCAGCATTTT. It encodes CASSLGGSQPQHF.

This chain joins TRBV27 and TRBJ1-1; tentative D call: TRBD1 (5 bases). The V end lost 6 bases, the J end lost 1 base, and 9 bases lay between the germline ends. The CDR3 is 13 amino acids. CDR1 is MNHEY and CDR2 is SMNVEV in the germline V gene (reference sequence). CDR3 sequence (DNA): TGTGCCAGCAGGACAGAGAGGAACACTGAAGCTTTCTTT. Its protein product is CASRTERNTEAFF.